This TCR beta chain was sequenced for a study of blood T cell repertoires in COVID-19. On the study more broadly: The study drew acute and convalescent COVID-19 samples from the United States, Italy and Spain. The cDNA or gDNA used as material had been derived from T cells, B-cell-depleted T cells, or PBMCs.

The CDR3 runs to 15 residues. The ends lost 5 bases at V and 2 bases at J; junction bases unmatched: 6. Germline V gene lookup returns CDR1 MNHEY and CDR2 SVGAGI. Study processing details: For nucleated cells, counts were estimated from reference gene primer amplification. Clones were sequenced by immunoSEQ multiplex PCR, and TCRdb holds only the in-frame ones, with some missing. Clone size and V and J calls were adopted from that table, with D and trimming inferred from the DNA. The sample holds under 150,000 clones, approximately 90% seen once. The sequence was collected from a woman in her 70s who had recovered from COVID-19. The sample taken for sequencing was peripheral blood. V and J are TRBV6-5 and TRBJ2-7; 10 bases agree with TRBD1. In DNA form, the CDR3 reads TGTGCCAGCAGTCTCCGGGACAGGGGACCCTACGAGCAGTACTTC. Its protein product is CASSLRDRGPYEQYF.